These T cell receptor beta chains were read from a single sample in a study of cytomegalovirus exposure and HLA in healthy donors. The assay was immunoSEQ multiplex PCR, and TCRdb's table has in-frame clones only and misses some. Altogether about 120,000 clones are present, under 85% being singletons, with the ten largest covering 4.2%. The sequenced sample was PBMCs. The origin of the receptors is a male donor in good health and CMV-seropositive. Each CDR3 is given with its conserved first and last residue. Each record gives: V gene, J gene, CDR3 length, D gene, clone size, CDR3 DNA, CDR3 protein. D genes are given only for firm matches. Clone size is shown for a subset of rows, as once, few, many or a class of expanded clone.

TRBV6-1,TRBJ2-7,14,NA,NA,TGTGCCAGCAGCCCCGGCTGGAGCTCCTACGAGCAGTACTTC,CASSPGWSSYEQYF
TRBV2,TRBJ2-3,16,NA,NA,TGTGCCAGCAGTCCTATCCCTGGCGGTAGCACAGATACGCAGTATTTT,CASSPIPGGSTDTQYF
TRBV28,TRBJ1-2,17,TRBD1,NA,TGTGCCAGCAGTTCGGGACAGGGGGCGAGAATGGGCTATGGCTACACCTTC,CASSSGQGARMGYGYTF
TRBV28,TRBJ2-2,16,NA,NA,TGTGCCAGCAGTTTGGCCGGGGGGCCAAAGACCGGGGAGCTGTTTTTT,CASSLAGGPKTGELFF
TRBV19,TRBJ2-2,16,NA,NA,TGTGCCAGTAGTAGAGAAGACAGGAGGAACACCGGGGAGCTGTTTTTT,CASSREDRRNTGELFF
TRBV5-8,TRBJ1-1,16,NA,NA,TGTGCCAGCAGCGAAGGACAGCAAGTCATGAACACTGAAGCTTTCTTT,CASSEGQQVMNTEAFF
TRBV11-2,TRBJ2-1,16,TRBD2,NA,TGTGCCAGCAGCCACCAGGCTAGCGGTCTTTTTAATGAGCAGTTCTTC,CASSHQASGLFNEQFF
TRBV19,TRBJ1-1,13,NA,NA,TGTGCCAGTAGGTGGCAGGGGAACACTGAAGCTTTCTTT,CASRWQGNTEAFF
TRBV4-1,TRBJ2-7,14,TRBD2,NA,TGCGCCAGCAGCCATGTACTAGCGGGCTACGAGCAGTACTTC,CASSHVLAGYEQYF
TRBV5-4,TRBJ2-3,15,TRBD2,NA,TGTGCCAGCAGCTCTACTAGCGGGGGGCGGGATACGCAGTATTTT,CASSSTSGGRDTQYF
TRBV5-4,TRBJ1-2,14,TRBD1,NA,TGTGCCAGCACCCCGGGGGGGACAGGGGATGGCTACACCTTC,CASTPGGTGDGYTF
TRBV7-8,TRBJ2-7,14,TRBD2,NA,TGTGCCAGCAGCTTCGGTAGCGGGGGTTACGAGCAGTACTTC,CASSFGSGGYEQYF
TRBV5-4,TRBJ2-5,16,TRBD1,NA,TGTGCCAGCAGCTTGACCGGGACAGGGTATTTAGAGACCCAGTACTTC,CASSLTGTGYLETQYF
TRBV28,TRBJ1-5,14,NA,once,TGTGCCAGCACTTTCCAAGGGGGCAATCAGCCCCAGCATTTT,CASTFQGGNQPQHF
TRBV5-4,TRBJ2-5,15,TRBD2,few,TGTGCCAGCAGCCCCCCGGGAGCGGGAGTAGAGACCCAGTACTTC,CASSPPGAGVETQYF